The 20 T cell receptor beta chains reported below all come from one sample, sequenced in a study of shared clonotypes between healthy human individuals. The assay was immunoSEQ multiplex PCR, and TCRdb's table has in-frame clones only and misses some. The table lists 2 million to 2.5 million clones, approximately 96% of them singletons, with roughly 0.13% in the top ten. Sequenced input: naive CD4+ T cells sorted from blood. Described subset: CD45RA+ positively selected. The receptors stem from a man aged 18 to 29 in good health.

The rearrangement links TRBV4-1 to TRBJ1-2; D might be TRBD1 (5 bases). Germline CDR1 is MGHRA and CDR2 is YSYEKL. With 4 bases removed from V and 4 bases from J, the gap between germline ends came to 13 bases. The length of the CDR3 is 14 residues. The CDR3 here is CASSLDSLAYGYTF. The CDR3 nucleotides read TGCGCCAGCAGCCTAGACAGCCTCGCCTATGGCTACACCTTC.

The chain couples TRBV4-3 to TRBJ2-2; the D gene is possibly TRBD1 (7 bases). CDR3 length: 16 residues. Germline assignment: CDR1 LGHNA and CDR2 YSLEER. The germline V and J ends were trimmed by 4 bases and 5 bases, with 17 bases remaining between them. CDR3 sequence reads: CASSLRPGGSTGELFF. CDR3 coding DNA: TGCGCCAGCAGCCTTAGACCAGGGGGGAGTACCGGGGAGCTGTTTTTT.

CDR3 protein: CATTGPRDYTF. CDR3 in DNA: TGTGCCACTACCGGGCCGCGGGACTACACCTTC. The V call is TRBV10-3, the J call TRBJ1-2, with D hard to call. V lost 10 bases, J lost 10 bases, and 16 bases lay in between. The CDR3 totals 11 residues. Germline CDR1 reads ENHRY; CDR2 reads SYGVKD.

The chain combines TRBV5-1 with TRBJ2-7; a possible D gene is TRBD1 (6 bases). This CDR3 has 16 residues. V dropped 7 bases and J dropped 0 bases, with 20 bases sitting between them. CDR1 and CDR2 from the germline V gene are SGHRS and YFSETQ. CDR3 coding DNA: TGCGCCAGCTTTTCCGTGGTAGGGACATCCTCCTACGAGCAGTACTTC. As protein: CASFSVVGTSSYEQYF.

The chain has TRBV7-9 and TRBJ2-1; D is undetermined. This CDR3 region has 13 residues. The germline V gene has CDR1 SEHNR and CDR2 FQNEAQ (reference sequence). The V end lost 2 bases, the J end lost 6 bases, and 8 bases lay between the germline ends. CDR3 sequence (DNA): TGTGCCAGCAGCTTAACGGCCAGCAATGAGCAGTTCTTC. Translation gives CASSLTASNEQFF.

The CDR3 bases are TGCGCCAGCAGCACCGGACCTTCAGGGGCCCAAGAGACCCAGTACTTC. It codes for CASSTGPSGAQETQYF. This chain joins TRBV5-1 and TRBJ2-5; D might be TRBD1 (6 bases). CDR3 length equals 16 residues. V dropped 4 bases and J dropped 1 base, with 17 bases sitting between them. CDR1 and CDR2 (germline): SGHRS, YFSETQ.

The rearrangement uses TRBV7-2 and TRBJ2-2; 9 bases match TRBD1. J was trimmed by 6 bases and V by 5 bases; bases with no gene match: 10. CDR3 length: 16 amino acids. Germline values: CDR1 SGHTA, CDR2 FQGNSA. CDR3 residues: CASSGTGSLTAGELFF. The DNA for the CDR3 is TGTGCCAGCAGCGGGACAGGGTCTCTTACGGCCGGGGAGCTGTTTTTT.

V and J are TRBV10-3 and TRBJ2-5, with D perhaps TRBD1 (6 bases). Germline V gene lookup returns CDR1 ENHRY and CDR2 SYGVKD. The CDR3 extends over 12 amino acids. The germline V and J ends were trimmed by 5 bases and 9 bases, with 13 bases remaining between them. The CDR3: CAISSPQGSQYF. The CDR3 coding sequence is TGTGCCATCAGTTCTCCCCAGGGGTCCCAGTACTTC.

V usage is TRBV6-5 and J usage is TRBJ2-2; 7 bases fit TRBD2. V was clipped by 6 bases and J by 6 bases; unmatched bases: 4. The CDR3 extends over 13 amino acids. Germline loops: CDR1 MNHEY, CDR2 SVGAGI. CDR3 sequence: CASSGLVPGELFF. CDR3 nucleotides: TGTGCCAGCAGCGGACTAGTTCCCGGGGAGCTGTTTTTT.

This chain uses TRBV5-1 with TRBJ1-1; TRBD1 might be the D (5 bases). Germline V lookup: CDR1 SGHRS, CDR2 YFSETQ. The germline V and J ends were trimmed by 4 bases and 1 base, with 11 bases remaining between them. The length of the CDR3 is 14 residues. The CDR3 bases are TGCGCCAGCAGCACTCGGACAAGGAACACTGAAGCTTTCTTT. This translates into CASSTRTRNTEAFF.

The chain joins TRBV21-1 to TRBJ2-7; the tabulated D call, TRBD2, remains unverified against the DNA. TRBV21-1 is termed a pseudogene. CDR3 length: 16 residues. DNA for the CDR3: TGTGCCAGCAGCAACCGTTCGGGGCGGGAGCGGTACGAGCAGTACTTC. Protein product: CASSNRSGRERYEQYF.

Only a few counts were recorded for this clone. The genes are TRBV7-9 and TRBJ1-5; D is uncertain. Germline CDR1 SEHNR, CDR2 FQNEAQ (reference sequence). V was shortened by 8 bases and J by 2 bases, with 10 bases between the two germline ends. The CDR3 has 13 residues. The CDR3: CASGTIGNQPQHF. CDR3 bases: TGTGCCAGCGGTACGATAGGCAATCAGCCCCAGCATTTT.

This clone came up once. Other nucleotide sequences from this sample produce the same CDR3. The rearrangement joins TRBV10-3 to TRBJ2-5; no firm D call. The CDR3 contains 11 residues. With 5 bases removed from V and 5 bases from J, the gap between germline ends came to 6 bases. Germline CDR1 reads ENHRY; CDR2 reads SYGVKD. In DNA form, the CDR3 reads TGTGCCATCAGTCTGGGGGAGACCCAGTACTTC. This encodes CAISLGETQYF.

This chain connects TRBV15 to TRBJ2-7; 8 positions match TRBD1. J lost 4 bases, V lost 2 bases, and 4 bases had no gene match. CDR1 and CDR2 (germline): LNHNV, YYDKDF (reference sequence). CDR3 length equals 14 residues. This CDR3 reads CATSRLRTGYEQYF. Here the CDR3 DNA reads TGTGCCACCAGCAGACTTCGGACAGGGTACGAGCAGTACTTC.

The chain has TRBV11-2 and TRBJ1-1; TRBD1 aligns across 7 bases. Germline lookup yields CDR1 SGHAT and CDR2 FQNNGV. The ends lost 8 bases at V and 2 bases at J; junction bases unmatched: 8. The CDR3 has 14 amino acids. The chain's CDR3 is CASSSGTVNTEAFF. In DNA, the CDR3 is TGTGCCAGCTCCTCCGGGACAGTTAACACTGAAGCTTTCTTT.

The chain couples TRBV10-3 to TRBJ1-6, with D perhaps matching TRBD1 (5 bases). Germline V gene data show CDR1 as ENHRY and CDR2 as SYGVKD. V lost 8 bases and J lost 6, with 8 bases in between. The CDR3 is 12 amino acids. The DNA for the CDR3 is TGTGCCATCGGGGACGGTAATTCACCCCTCCACTTT. Its translation: CAIGDGNSPLHF.

The chain recombines TRBV18 with TRBJ2-2, with 7 bases aligning to TRBD1. Germline CDR1 is KGHSH and CDR2 is LQKENI. J lost 4 bases, V lost 3 bases, and 5 bases had no gene match. The CDR3 length is 15 residues. The CDR3 DNA reads as TGTGCCAGCTCACCGATGACAGGGATCACCGGGGAGCTGTTTTTT. It encodes CASSPMTGITGELFF.

The chain joins TRBV7-2 to TRBJ1-5, with no clear D. Germline lookup yields CDR1 SGHTA and CDR2 FQGNSA. The V gene lost 1 base and the J gene lost 12 bases, with 10 bases spanning the gap. The CDR3 runs 12 residues. The CDR3 is CASSLVGGHQHF. The CDR3 DNA is TGTGCCAGCAGCTTAGTCGGAGGGCACCAGCATTTT.

On this clone: One end of the junction is discordant with germline, which a read error may explain. V gene TRBV7-7 combines with J gene TRBJ2-7; 7 positions match TRBD2. The CDR3 extends over 13 amino acids. Germline lookup yields CDR1 SSHAT and CDR2 FNYEAQ (reference sequence). DNA for the CDR3: TGTGCTAGCAGCTTAGCTATCGGGGGGGAGCAGTACTTC. Translating gives CASSLAIGGEQYF.

This chain links TRBV28 with TRBJ1-2, with D perhaps TRBD1 (5 bases). Germline lookup yields CDR1 MDHEN and CDR2 SYDVKM. V lost 6 bases, J lost 8 bases, and 16 bases lay in between. This CDR3 has 13 amino acids. The CDR3 DNA is TGTGCCAGCAGGCTTACAGGCGCAGGGGGCTACACCTTC. It translates to CASRLTGAGGYTF.